This T cell receptor (beta chain) emerged from a study of HIV-infected patients and healthy controls. This clonotype was counted many times. Reverse transcription used 450 to 500 ng RNA and constant-region primers for alpha and beta. Using multiplexing indices, alpha and beta chain libraries were generated apart by chain-specific third strand synthesis. From the 5' RACE reads, TCRdb called clonotypes with MiXCR, one entry per CDR3 protein. Of under 20,000 distinct CDR3 sequences listed, roughly 6% were seen once; the top ten hold under 2%. Germline V lookup: CDR1 SGHTA, CDR2 FQGNSA. This CDR3 is 14 amino acids long. V gave up 3 bases and J gave up 3 bases, with 9 bases separating them. All unsorted peripheral T cells were captured because whole blood was used without fractionation.

The specimen sequenced was blood. The chain has TRBV7-2 and TRBJ2-1; unclear D gene. The sequence was obtained from an adult in good health. CDR3 bases: TGTGCCAGCAGCTTTGCGGTGGGCTACAATGAGCAGTTCTTC. Protein: CASSFAVGYNEQFF.